A single sample is the source of the 21 T cell receptor beta chains below, sequenced in a study of shared clonotypes between healthy human individuals. Here immunoSEQ multiplex PCR was the method, and the copy in TCRdb shows in-frame clones only, minus some. The sample has over 2 million clones; roughly 94% are singletons. Source material: naive CD4+ T cells sorted from blood. Subset here: CD45RA+ positively selected. The receptor source for this set is a man aged 18 to 30 in good health.

The chain combines TRBV7-3 with TRBJ2-1; 11 bases agree with TRBD2. Per the germline V gene, CDR1 is SGHTA and CDR2 is FQGTGA. This CDR3 region has 15 residues. V was clipped by 4 bases and J by 8 bases; unmatched bases: 7. The CDR3 DNA reads TGTGCCAGCAGCTCTCGACTAGCGGGGTCCCATGAGCAGTTCTTC. Encoded protein: CASSSRLAGSHEQFF. Together with reference TRBV7-3 and TRBJ2-1, the CDR3 gives the full variable domain: GAGVSQTPSNKVTEKGKYVELRCDPISGHTALYWYRQSLGQGPEFLIYFQGTGAADDSGLPNDRFFAVRPEGSVSTLKIQRTERGDSAVYLCASSSRLAGSHEQFFGPGTRLTVL.

CDR3 DNA: TGCAGCGTCAAACAGGGTCTTTATGGCTACACCTTC. It translates to CSVKQGLYGYTF. The V gene is TRBV29-1, the J gene TRBJ1-2, with a weak D call TRBD1 (6 bases). The V gene's germline CDR1 is SQVTM and CDR2 ANQGSEA. V was cut by 6 bases and J by 5 bases, with 13 bases left in between. The CDR3 totals 12 residues.

A single count supports this clone. The sample holds other DNA sequences that translate to the same CDR3. The chain has TRBV6-5 and TRBJ1-1; D is possibly TRBD1 (6 bases). The CDR3 length is 13 residues. V lost 5 bases and J lost 3, with 10 bases in between. Looked up from germline, CDR1 is MNHEY and CDR2 is SVGAGI. Here the CDR3 reads CASSRGADTEAFF. DNA for the CDR3: TGTGCCAGCAGTCGGGGGGCGGACACTGAAGCTTTCTTT.

The gene calls are TRBV27 and TRBJ2-3; 9 bases match TRBD2. The CDR3 totals 15 residues. Per germline, CDR1 MNHEY and CDR2 SMNVEV (reference sequence). Unmatched junction bases numbered 5, after V lost 3 bases and J lost 4 bases. The CDR3 spells CASSLRAGGSDTQYF. The DNA for the CDR3 is TGTGCCAGCAGTTTGAGGGCGGGAGGGTCAGATACGCAGTATTTT.

This chain joins TRBV25-1 and TRBJ2-7; 7 bases fit TRBD1. In germline, CDR1 is MGHDK, CDR2 SYGVNS. V trimming: 2 bases; J trimming: 0 bases; junction bases outside the gene matches: 7. The CDR3 covers 16 residues. The CDR3 protein is CASSERQGLGSYEQYF. The CDR3 nucleotides are TGTGCCAGCAGTGAAAGACAGGGTCTTGGCTCCTACGAGCAGTACTTC.

The V and J genes are TRBV2 and TRBJ1-5; possible D gene TRBD1, 6 bases. CDR3 size: 15 residues. Germline lookup yields CDR1 SNHLY and CDR2 FYNNEI. Trimming removed 6 bases at V and 2 bases at J, with 14 bases between. CDR3 in amino acids: CASSEHGGGNQPQHF. In nucleotides, the CDR3 is TGTGCCAGCAGCGAGCATGGGGGCGGCAATCAGCCCCAGCATTTT.

On this clone itself: Different DNA sequences within this sample yield the same CDR3. CDR3 DNA: TGTGCCAGCAGCGTAGTTAAGGAAACTGAAGCTTTCTTT. It is translated as CASSVVKETEAFF. The chain recombines TRBV9 with TRBJ1-1; the D is unclear. V lost 0 bases and J lost 5, with 8 bases in between. The CDR3 loop spans 13 amino acids. CDR1 and CDR2 (germline): SGDLS, YYNGEE.

The gene calls are TRBV2 and TRBJ2-5; 7 nucleotides agree with TRBD1. V lost 5 bases, J lost 1 base, and 4 bases stayed unmatched. Per germline, CDR1 SNHLY and CDR2 FYNNEI. The CDR3 contains 14 residues. The CDR3 region is CASSRQGPQETQYF. The CDR3 DNA follows: TGTGCCAGCAGTAGACAGGGACCCCAAGAGACCCAGTACTTC.

The chain joins TRBV5-4 to TRBJ1-2; D is undetermined. The CDR3 is 12 residues long. Germline assignment: CDR1 SGHNT and CDR2 YYREEE (reference sequence). Trimming cost V 3 bases and J 3 bases, with 6 bases left between them. In DNA form, the CDR3 reads TGTGCCAGCAGCTGGGAGGACTATGGCTACACCTTC. As protein: CASSWEDYGYTF.

CDR3 in DNA: TGCGCCAGCAGCTTTGGGAACTCTGGAAACACCATATATTTT. This sequence encodes CASSFGNSGNTIYF. The rearrangement links TRBV5-1 to TRBJ1-3; D not resolved. The CDR3 is made up of 14 amino acids. Per the germline V gene, CDR1 is SGHRS and CDR2 is YFSETQ. V was trimmed by 2 bases and J by 0 bases, leaving 6 bases between them.

This clone was recorded only once. The chain couples TRBV14 to TRBJ2-4, with TRBD1 identical over 8 bases. Trimming took 4 bases from V and 8 from J; bases not matched to a gene: 13. The V gene's germline CDR1 is SGHDN and CDR2 FVKESK. This CDR3 spans 16 amino acids. The CDR3 is CASSPWAGGNVDIQYF. DNA for the CDR3: TGTGCCAGCAGCCCCTGGGCAGGGGGCAATGTAGACATTCAGTACTTC.

V is TRBV5-4 and J is TRBJ1-1, with a weak D call TRBD1 (5 bases). CDR1 SGHNT and CDR2 YYREEE come from the germline V gene (reference sequence). Trimming removed 5 bases at V and 1 base at J, with 12 bases between. This CDR3 contains 14 residues. The CDR3 region is CASSFDRPNTEAFF. CDR3 DNA sequence: TGTGCCAGCAGTTTTGACAGACCGAACACTGAAGCTTTCTTT.

V is TRBV5-4 and J is TRBJ2-1; 10 bases map to TRBD2. This CDR3 is 16 amino acids long. From germline, CDR1 is SGHNT and CDR2 YYREEE (reference sequence). With V trimmed by 3 bases and J by 2 bases, 5 bases remained unmatched. DNA for the CDR3: TGTGCCAGCAGCTCCCCTAGCGGGAGACCCTACAATGAGCAGTTCTTC. This codes for CASSSPSGRPYNEQFF. Full variable domain (remainder filled in from reference TRBV5-4 and TRBJ2-1): ETGVTQSPTHLIKTRGQQVTLRCSSQSGHNTVSWYQQALGQGPQFIFQYYREEENGRGNFPPRFSGLQFPNYSSELNVNALELDDSALYLCASSSPSGRPYNEQFFGPGTRLTVL.

Notes on this clone: This CDR3 is also generated by other DNA sequences in the sample. This rearrangement joins TRBV10-3 to TRBJ2-3; 10 bases are a match to TRBD2. The CDR3 sequence is 16 residues long. Trimming cost V 0 bases and J 1 base; bases outside gene matches: 1. CDR1 is ENHRY, CDR2 SYGVKD, per germline. For the CDR3, the DNA is TGTGCCATCAGTGAGTCCCTAGCGGGAGGCACAGATACGCAGTATTTT. Translation gives CAISESLAGGTDTQYF.

This chain connects TRBV5-6 to TRBJ1-3; 7 nucleotides align to TRBD1. This CDR3 contains 14 residues. Germline trimming cut 1 base from V and 2 bases from J; bases unmatched to any gene: 0. Germline V gene sequence: CDR1 SGHDT, CDR2 YYEEEE. DNA of the CDR3: TGTGCCAGCAGCTTGCAGGGGGCTGGAAACACCATATATTTT. Translated: CASSLQGAGNTIYF.

The chain combines TRBV5-1 with TRBJ2-3; tentatively, D is TRBD2 (6 bases). CDR1 and CDR2 from the germline V gene are SGHRS and YFSETQ. The CDR3 spans 12 residues. Deletions cut 3 bases from V and 5 bases from J, with 7 bases between. The CDR3 region has the DNA TGCGCCAGCAGCTGGGGGGTAGATACGCAGTATTTT. Translating it yields CASSWGVDTQYF.

The chain is built from TRBV10-3 and TRBJ2-7; unclear D gene. This CDR3 region has 13 residues. V lost 7 bases, J lost 5 bases, and 15 bases lay in between. Germline-derived CDR1 and CDR2 are ENHRY and SYGVKD. In DNA form, the CDR3 reads TGTGCCATCAAGGAAGCAGCCCCGGACGAGCAGTACTTC. It is translated as CAIKEAAPDEQYF.

The V gene is TRBV21-1, the J gene TRBJ2-7; TRBD2 is the table's D call and was not checked against the DNA. TRBV21-1 is assigned pseudogene status. The CDR3 contains 13 residues. CDR3 protein: CARGPSGGYEQYF. The DNA of the CDR3 is TGTGCCAGAGGCCCTAGCGGGGGTTACGAGCAGTACTTC.

The chain carries TRBV7-9 and TRBJ1-2; no reliable D call. The V end was cut by 3 bases, the J end by 8 bases, with 13 bases between. The CDR3 contains 13 residues. The germline V gene has CDR1 SEHNR and CDR2 FQNEAQ (reference sequence). The CDR3 DNA sequence: TGTGCCAGCAGCTTCCAAGAGACCGCGGGCTACACCTTC. It encodes CASSFQETAGYTF.

V gene TRBV5-8 combines with J gene TRBJ2-7; a weak D match, TRBD1 (5 bases). CDR1 is SGHTS and CDR2 is YDEGEE in the germline V gene. Trimming took 1 base from V and 3 from J, leaving 11 bases between them. The CDR3 spans 14 residues. In DNA form, the CDR3 reads TGTGCCAGCAGCTTGTTCAGGGTCAGCTACGAGCAGTACTTC. Protein product: CASSLFRVSYEQYF. Full variable domain (remainder filled in from reference TRBV5-8 and TRBJ2-7): EAGVTQSPTHLIKTRGQQATLRCSPISGHTSVYWYQQALGLGLQFLLWYDEGEERNRGNFPPRFSGRQFPNYSSELNVNALELEDSALYLCASSLFRVSYEQYFGPGTRLTVT.

The V and J genes are TRBV2 and TRBJ2-5, with a weak D call TRBD1 (5 bases). The V gene's germline CDR1 is SNHLY and CDR2 FYNNEI. The CDR3 consists of 13 residues. V lost 11 bases to trimming and J lost 4 bases, with 17 bases between them. The CDR3 spells CAGVPRAGETQYF. The CDR3 nucleotides are TGTGCCGGGGTTCCCAGGGCCGGAGAGACCCAGTACTTC. Together with reference TRBV2 and TRBJ2-5, the CDR3 gives the full variable domain: EPEVTQTPSHQVTQMGQEVILRCVPISNHLYFYWYRQILGQKVEFLVSFYNNEISEKSEIFDDQFSVERPDGSNFTLKIRSTKLEDSAMYFCAGVPRAGETQYFGPGTRLLVL.